The rows below give T cell receptor beta chains drawn from one sample of a study of blood T cell repertoires in COVID-19. Profiling relied on immunoSEQ multiplex PCR, and the TCRdb table lists in-frame clones only, not all of them. Of some 100,000 clones in the sample, about 89% were seen once. Sequencing used peripheral blood. The receptors were sampled from a man aged 50 to 59 with acute or convalescent COVID-19. The CDR3 runs from the conserved cysteine through the conserved F or W. The D gene is left open where the match is weak. Size tells how often a clone was seen (once, few, many) or the class of an expanded clone, and some rows leave it out.

TRBV2,TRBJ2-5,TRBD2,few,CASSGRGAAGEKETQYF,TGTGCCAGCAGTGGGCGGGGGGCCGCAGGGGAGAAAGAGACCCAGTACTTC
TRBV23-1,TRBJ1-5,TRBD1,.,CASSQSGQGRNQPQHF,TGCGCCAGCAGTCAGTCGGGACAGGGTCGGAATCAGCCCCAGCATTTT
TRBV18,TRBJ2-1,TRBD2,.,CASSPLAGGPGNEQFF,TGTGCCAGCTCACCACTAGCGGGAGGGCCTGGCAATGAGCAGTTCTTC
TRBV14,TRBJ1-2,TRBD1,.,CASSQEPGGHGYTF,TGTGCCAGCAGCCAAGAACCAGGGGGCCATGGCTACACCTTC
TRBV6-5,TRBJ2-3,TRBD2,.,CASNGGRVADTQYF,TGTGCCAGCAACGGCGGGAGAGTCGCAGATACGCAGTATTTT
TRBV9,TRBJ1-2,TRBD1,.,CASNLGQGNYGYTF,TGTGCCAGCAACCTGGGACAGGGGAACTATGGCTACACCTTC
TRBV6-5,TRBJ2-7,TRBD1,.,CASRKTGDRDEQYF,TGTGCCAGCCGAAAGACAGGGGATCGCGACGAGCAGTACTTC
TRBV7-9,TRBJ2-2,TRBD1,.,CASSLGQGRKTGELFF,TGTGCCAGCAGCTTAGGACAGGGACGGAAGACCGGGGAGCTGTTTTTT
TRBV18,TRBJ1-5,TRBD1,.,CASSPTGGGAGQPQHF,TGTGCCAGCTCACCAACGGGAGGGGGCGCCGGTCAGCCCCAGCATTTT
TRBV7-8,TRBJ1-1,.,.,CASSRGVNTEAFF,TGTGCCAGCAGCCGCGGGGTGAACACTGAAGCTTTCTTT
TRBV18,TRBJ1-1,.,.,CASSPPADMNTEAFF,TGTGCCAGCTCACCACCGGCAGATATGAACACTGAAGCTTTCTTT
TRBV11-2,TRBJ2-1,TRBD2,.,CASSFSGSPYNEQFF,TGTGCCAGCAGCTTTAGCGGGAGCCCCTACAATGAGCAGTTCTTC
TRBV24-1,TRBJ2-3,TRBD1,.,CATSDSPGQGRQYF,TGTGCCACCAGTGACAGCCCCGGACAGGGGAGGCAGTATTTT
TRBV7-7,TRBJ2-2,.,.,CASSLERQERAGELFF,TGTGCCAGCAGCTTAGAAAGACAGGAGAGAGCTGGGGAGCTGTTTTTT
TRBV21-1,TRBJ2-5,.,.,CASSEGLAAETQYF,TGTGCCAGCAGCGAGGGACTAGCGGCGGAGACCCAGTACTTC
TRBV19,TRBJ1-6,.,.,CASRNGQRKPLHF,TGTGCCAGTAGGAACGGACAGCGCAAACCCCTCCACTTT
TRBV29-1,TRBJ2-3,TRBD2,.,CSTSGSTDTQYF,TGCAGCACTAGCGGGAGCACAGATACGCAGTATTTT
TRBV4-1,TRBJ2-3,.,.,CASSQEGGTSQYF,TGCGCCAGCAGCCAAGAAGGCGGGACCTCGCAGTATTTT
TRBV7-8,TRBJ2-1,.,.,CASSILPGRGAEQFF,TGTGCCAGCAGCATCTTGCCGGGACGCGGGGCGGAGCAGTTCTTC
TRBV6-1,TRBJ2-1,TRBD2,.,CASSVSLAGGPLYNEQFF,TGTGCCAGCAGTGTTAGTCTAGCGGGAGGGCCGCTCTACAATGAGCAGTTCTTC
TRBV2,TRBJ2-4,.,.,CASNQGREAPFQYF,TGTGCCAGCAATCAGGGGAGAGAGGCCCCCTTTCAGTACTTC
TRBV7-9,TRBJ2-3,TRBD2,.,CASSSMTSGRARTQYF,TGTGCCAGCAGCTCCATGACTAGCGGGAGGGCCAGGACGCAGTATTTT
TRBV5-1,TRBJ2-7,TRBD2,.,CASRPTSGSYEQYF,TGCGCCAGCAGGCCTACTAGCGGCTCCTACGAGCAGTACTTC
TRBV27,TRBJ1-1,TRBD1,once,CASSLFPSTGETTEAFF,TGTGCCAGCAGTTTATTCCCTTCGACAGGGGAGACTACTGAAGCTTTCTTT
TRBV10-3,TRBJ2-2,TRBD1,.,CAISRQGTNTGELFF,TGTGCCATCAGCCGACAGGGAACGAACACCGGGGAGCTGTTTTTT
TRBV10-1,TRBJ2-1,.,once,CASSGANNEQFF,TGCGCCAGCAGTGGGGCTAACAATGAGCAGTTCTTC
TRBV6-5,TRBJ2-5,TRBD1,.,CASRTGDSQETQYF,TGTGCCAGCAGAACCGGGGACAGTCAAGAGACCCAGTACTTC
TRBV27,TRBJ2-1,.,.,CASSPGLGGAKGYNEQFF,TGTGCCAGCAGTCCAGGACTAGGGGGTGCTAAGGGCTACAATGAGCAGTTCTTC
TRBV30,TRBJ2-7,.,.,CAWSVGQTVHEQYF,TGTGCCTGGAGTGTCGGACAGACGGTCCACGAGCAGTACTTC
TRBV5-1,TRBJ1-2,.,.,CASSLEVGGGINGYTF,TGCGCCAGCAGCTTGGAAGTCGGGGGAGGGATCAATGGCTACACCTTC
TRBV6-5,TRBJ1-1,.,.,CASRLNRDKNTEAFF,TGTGCCAGCCGCCTCAACCGGGACAAGAACACTGAAGCTTTCTTT
TRBV10-3,TRBJ2-1,TRBD2,once,CAIEAGLEGRNEQFF,TGTGCCATTGAAGCGGGGCTAGAGGGGCGGAATGAGCAGTTCTTC